This passage covers 21 T cell receptor beta chains from one sample sequenced in a study of CD8 T cells in ankylosing spondylitis. TCRdb re-derived calls from the 5' RACE reads in MiXCR, one entry per CDR3 protein. The sample lists 350,000 or so distinct CDR3 sequences, under 15% occurring once. Sequenced material: blood, either unsorted or a sorted T cell fraction (not recorded which). Source of these receptors: a male donor with ankylosing spondylitis or in good health (not recorded which).

This clonotype turned up a few times. The rearrangement uses TRBV15 and TRBJ1-2; D possibly corresponds to TRBD1 (6 bases). The CDR3 runs 16 residues. The V gene lost 4 bases and the J gene lost 4 bases, with 19 bases spanning the gap. CDR1 LNHNV and CDR2 YYDKDF come from the germline V gene (reference sequence). The CDR3 bases are TGTGCCACCAGCAAGAGAGATACAGGGCTACGCTATGGCTACACCTTC. This encodes CATSKRDTGLRYGYTF.

This clonotype was counted between two and nine times. This chain connects TRBV19 to TRBJ2-3; D is unclear. V lost 1 base and J 10 bases, leaving 9 bases between the germline ends. Germline V gene lookup returns CDR1 LNHDA and CDR2 SQIVND (reference sequence). This CDR3 comprises 12 residues. DNA for the CDR3: TGTGCCAGTAGTATAGCTCTATCGGCGCAGTATTTT. It encodes CASSIALSAQYF.

This clonotype was seen a handful of times. The rearrangement joins TRBV11-2 to TRBJ2-1; no reliable D call. The V gene lost 0 bases and the J gene lost 9 bases, with 21 bases spanning the gap. Germline V gene data show CDR1 as SGHAT and CDR2 as FQNNGV. CDR3 length equals 17 residues. The CDR3 DNA is TGTGCCAGCAGCTTAGAGCCCGGCCCCCCCGCTTGGAGTGAGCAGTTCTTC. It specifies CASSLEPGPPAWSEQFF. The complete variable domain, with remaining parts taken from reference TRBV11-2 and TRBJ2-1, reads EAGVAQSPRYKIIEKRQSVAFWCNPISGHATLYWYQQILGQGPKLLIQFQNNGVVDDSQLPKDRFSAERLKGVDSTLKIQPAKLEDSAVYLCASSLEPGPPAWSEQFFGPGTRLTVL.

The rearrangement links TRBV15 to TRBJ2-2; D is ambiguous. The V end lost 3 bases, the J end lost 7 bases, and 9 bases lay between the germline ends. The CDR3 spans 13 residues. Germline loops: CDR1 LNHNV, CDR2 YYDKDF (reference sequence). CDR3 protein: CATSSPSGGELFF. CDR3 DNA sequence: TGTGCCACCAGCAGTCCCTCTGGCGGGGAGCTGTTTTTT.

This clonotype was counted ten times or more. The rearrangement uses TRBV5-1 and TRBJ2-2; D not certain. CDR3 size: 14 residues. With 0 bases removed from V and 5 bases from J, the gap between germline ends came to 8 bases. Germline-derived CDR1 and CDR2 are SGHRS and YFSETQ. CDR3 coding DNA: TGCGCCAGCAGCTTGGATCCCGGGACCGGGGAGCTGTTTTTT. Translated: CASSLDPGTGELFF.

This chain joins TRBV11-3 and TRBJ2-1; TRBD2 matches at 15 bases. CDR1 and CDR2 (germline): SGHNT, YENEEA. There are 15 residues in the CDR3. Unmatched junction bases numbered 5, after V lost 5 bases and J lost 9 bases. The CDR3 nucleotides are TGTGCCAGCAGCCCCCGGACTAGCGGGGGGGCTGAGCAGTTCTTC. It yields the protein CASSPRTSGGAEQFF.

The rearrangement joins TRBV4-2 to TRBJ1-2; D is possibly TRBD1 (5 bases). Germline V lookup: CDR1 LGHNA, CDR2 YNFKEQ. Trimming left V 0 bases short and J 1 base short, with 12 bases between. CDR3 size: 16 residues. The CDR3 is CASSQDAGPVNYGYTF. The CDR3 DNA is TGTGCCAGCAGCCAAGATGCAGGGCCGGTTAACTATGGCTACACCTTC.

In this sample, this clonotype turned up many times. The rearrangement joins TRBV5-1 to TRBJ2-1, with D possibly being TRBD1 or TRBD2 (5 bases each). V lost 4 bases and J 9 bases, leaving 11 bases between the germline ends. This CDR3 comprises 12 residues. Germline V gives CDR1 SGHRS, CDR2 YFSETQ. The CDR3 is CASSPKGSEQFF. The CDR3 DNA sequence: TGCGCCAGCAGCCCGAAGGGGAGTGAGCAGTTCTTC.

This clonotype was seen a few times. The gene calls are TRBV5-5 and TRBJ2-1, with TRBD1 matching 8 bases. The CDR3 extends over 14 amino acids. Trimming removed 4 bases from V and 6 bases from J; junction bases left unmatched: 6. In germline, CDR1 is SGHKS, CDR2 YYEKEE (reference sequence). DNA of the CDR3: TGTGCCAGCAGCCGGGACAGGCCAGCCAATGAGCAGTTCTTC. This translates into CASSRDRPANEQFF.

The rearrangement links TRBV20-1 to TRBJ1-4; D not resolved. This CDR3 comprises 14 residues. The germline gives CDR1 DFQATT, CDR2 SNEGSKA (reference sequence). The germline V and J ends were trimmed by 3 bases and 0 bases, with 8 bases remaining between them. CDR3 sequence: CSARAFATNEKLFF. The CDR3 nucleotides read TGCAGTGCTAGGGCATTCGCAACTAATGAAAAACTGTTTTTT.

The chain is built from TRBV6-1 and TRBJ1-3; a weak D match, TRBD1 (5 bases). The CDR3 totals 15 residues. V was shortened by 6 bases and J by 4 bases, with 16 bases between the two germline ends. In germline, CDR1 is MNHNS, CDR2 SASEGT. In DNA, the CDR3 is TGTGCCAGCAGAGAGACGGGACCACAGGGAAACACCATATATTTT. This gives the protein CASRETGPQGNTIYF.

This clonotype has more than one count but fewer than ten. This CDR3 is CASSLAVGTARAGELFF. For the CDR3, the DNA is TGTGCCAGCAGCTTGGCCGTCGGGACTGCCCGGGCCGGGGAGCTGTTTTTT. The chain carries TRBV5-6 and TRBJ2-2, with TRBD2 as a possible D gene (6 bases). The V gene lost 0 bases and the J gene lost 6 bases, with 18 bases spanning the gap. The CDR3 has 17 residues. The germline CDR1 and CDR2 sequences are SGHDT and YYEEEE.

A few counts support this clonotype. This chain joins TRBV20-1 and TRBJ1-1; perhaps TRBD1 as D (5 bases). V gave up 2 bases and J gave up 1 base, with 11 bases separating them. The germline V gene has CDR1 DFQATT and CDR2 SNEGSKA (reference sequence). The CDR3 is made up of 14 amino acids. The CDR3 DNA reads TGCAGTGCTAGACAGGGCGGGGGGAACACTGAAGCTTTCTTT. Its protein is CSARQGGGNTEAFF.

This clonotype was recorded at least ten times. The V call is TRBV12-3 or TRBV12-4, the J call TRBJ2-1, with D unclear. CDR3 length: 11 amino acids. Trimming removed 6 bases at V and 15 bases at J, with 15 bases between. The CDR3 DNA reads as TGTGCCAGCAGCCGGTCCTCAGCCGTGTTCTTC. Its translation: CASSRSSAVFF.

In this sample, this clonotype turned up a few times. The chain links TRBV19 to TRBJ1-6, with D possibly being TRBD1 (6 bases). Trimming removed 10 bases from V and 9 bases from J, with 16 bases in between. This CDR3 comprises 13 residues. Germline-derived CDR1 and CDR2 are LNHDA and SQIVND (reference sequence). The CDR3 loop reads CAIGQTGSSPLHF. For the CDR3, the DNA is TGTGCCATCGGACAGACCGGATCTTCACCCCTCCACTTT.

This chain uses TRBV5-1 with TRBJ2-5; TRBD2 agrees at 13 bases. V lost 4 bases and J lost 2; bases outside the gene matches: 5. The length of the CDR3 is 16 residues. Germline CDR1 and CDR2: SGHRS and YFSETQ. CDR3 DNA: TGCGCCAGCAGCACTGGGACTAGCGGGATTCAAGAGACCCAGTACTTC. Protein: CASSTGTSGIQETQYF.

The chain uses TRBV4-2 and TRBJ2-2; D is undetermined. The V and J ends lost 0 bases and 7 bases respectively, with 9 bases between them. This CDR3 has 14 residues. CDR1 is LGHNA, CDR2 YNFKEQ, per germline. As DNA, the CDR3 is TGTGCCAGCAGCCAAGAGGGGTTGAGCGGGGAGCTGTTTTTT. This codes for CASSQEGLSGELFF.

This clonotype appeared a few times. The chain joins TRBV6-2 or TRBV6-3 to TRBJ2-1; D remains unclear. CDR1 and CDR2 (germline): MNHEY, SVGEGT. The CDR3 consists of 11 residues. The V and J ends lost 6 bases and 7 bases respectively, with 7 bases between them. The CDR3 bases are TGTGCCAGCAGGTCATGGAATGAGCAGTTCTTC. Translated: CASRSWNEQFF.

In this sample, this clonotype turned up a few times. This chain uses TRBV6-4 with TRBJ1-6, with D uncertain. Germline CDR1 is MRHNA and CDR2 is SNTAGT. V dropped 2 bases and J dropped 7 bases, with 9 bases sitting between them. The CDR3 spans 14 residues. CDR3 in amino acids: CASSDQMRNSPLHF. CDR3 DNA sequence: TGTGCCAGCAGTGACCAGATGAGGAATTCACCCCTCCACTTT.

This clonotype was recorded a few times. The chain uses TRBV30 and TRBJ2-2; 10 positions match TRBD1. The CDR3 totals 13 residues. V shed 8 bases and J 5 bases; nucleotides not matched to a gene: 5. Germline lookup yields CDR1 GTSNPN and CDR2 SVGIG (reference sequence). The CDR3 protein is CASDRGQTGELFF. The CDR3 DNA sequence: TGTGCCAGCGACAGGGGGCAGACCGGGGAGCTGTTTTTT.

The chain employs TRBV24-1 and TRBJ2-5; D is possibly TRBD2 (5 bases). Germline V lookup: CDR1 KGHDR, CDR2 SFDVKD. The CDR3 totals 13 residues. Trimming left V 7 bases short and J 2 bases short, with 10 bases between. The CDR3 sequence is CATSLGDQETQYF. The CDR3 DNA follows: TGTGCCACCAGCCTGGGAGATCAAGAGACCCAGTACTTC.